This T cell receptor (beta chain) is drawn from a study of blood T cell repertoires in COVID-19. This clone was recorded a few times. Profiling relied on immunoSEQ multiplex PCR, and the TCRdb table lists in-frame clones only, not all of them. The data contain roughly 36,000 clones, about 90% of them singletons. The CDR3 length is 16 residues. Germline lookup yields CDR1 LGHNA and CDR2 YNFKEQ. Trimming cost V 3 bases and J 5 bases; bases outside gene matches: 5. Sequencing was done on a sample of peripheral blood. The chain employs TRBV4-2 and TRBJ1-4; 11 nucleotides agree with TRBD1. This TCR came from a man in his forties or fifties with active or convalescent COVID-19. The CDR3 is CASSQDRGRGNEKLFF. The CDR3 DNA reads as TGTGCCAGCAGCCAGGACAGGGGGCGGGGGAATGAAAAACTGTTTTTT.